The entry below gives a single T cell receptor beta chain sequence along with its context. The data originate from a study of blood T cell repertoires in COVID-19. Study background: Acute and convalescent COVID-19 samples came from the United States, Italy and Spain.

Original methodology: The assay estimated nucleated cells by amplifying reference gene primers. Sequencing was performed with immunoSEQ multiplex PCR; in TCRdb, only in-frame clones are kept and a portion is missing. V, J and clone size reflect that table, while D and trimming were determined from the DNA. The sample has 300,000 to 350,000 clones; 90% to 95% are singletons. Germline assignment: CDR1 LNHDA and CDR2 SQIVND (reference sequence). J gave up 4 bases and V 4 bases, and 6 bases lay outside the gene matches. This CDR3 comprises 15 residues. Sequenced sample: peripheral blood. The genes are TRBV19 and TRBJ2-5; 10 bases are shared with TRBD2. The receptor was derived from a woman aged 18-30 years who had recovered from COVID-19. The DNA of the CDR3 is TGTGCCAGTAGTAGGAGCGGGAGGGCCCGAGAGACCCAGTACTTC. Encoded protein: CASSRSGRARETQYF.